This T cell receptor beta chain was captured by sequencing in a study of shared clonotypes between healthy human individuals. Whole-study findings and limits: Researchers sampled blood only, noting tissue repertoires likely differ.

Researchers partitioned CD4+ cells into CD45RA+ naive and CD45RA-negative memory subsets. CDR1 and CDR2 from the germline V gene are SGHTA and FQGNSA. The CDR3 is 16 amino acids. The V gene lost 0 bases and the J gene lost 7 bases, with 16 bases spanning the gap. Produced via immunoSEQ multiplex PCR; TCRdb's table is partial and in-frame only. Of 2 million to 2.5 million clones in the sample, 80% to 95% are singletons; the top ten hold 0.39%. A remark on this clone: Its antigen remains unidentified.

V and J are TRBV7-2 and TRBJ2-1; D gene ambiguous. The receptor comes from a young man in good health. Some clones in this sample may be carry-over from other donors' samples. Sequenced material: naive CD4+ T cells from PBMCs. Subset denoted: CD45RA+ positively selected. The CDR3: CASSLAGSRKRNEQFF. The CDR3 region has the DNA TGTGCCAGCAGCTTAGCAGGAAGTAGAAAACGGAATGAGCAGTTCTTC.